This T cell receptor (beta chain) was identified in a study of regulatory T cells in long-lasting Graves disease (TCRdb year 2021). Background for the entire study: Antithyroid drugs had been taken for less than 3 months by newly diagnosed Graves' disease patients. The study was conducted in China and was registered as a clinical trial. A total of 35 or so samples were covered by TCR sequencing, comprising approximately 13 persistent and around 20 newly diagnosed Graves' disease patients. This study used TCR sequencing and RNA sequencing of peripheral blood to compare persistent Graves' disease patients against newly diagnosed Graves' disease patients. Summary of the overall study and its limitations: Persistent disease showed preferential use of TRBV28, TRBJ1-2 and TRBJ2-5, whereas newly diagnosed disease favored TRBV20-1 and TRBJ2-1. Only peripheral blood was studied, because thyroid tissue, the primary lesion, was inaccessible. Compared with newly diagnosed patients, patients with persistent Graves' disease had lower TCR Shannon entropy and fewer highly expanded clones, which suggests clonal expansion. As a limitation, the authors acknowledged that the small sample size may reduce accuracy. Sequencing and analysis were restricted to the TCR beta chain. More public clonotypes were shared among persistent patients (roughly 2,700) than among newly diagnosed patients (966).

Read against the paper, the sample's time point label means: newly diagnosed GD, antithyroid drugs for less than 3 months. RNA was extracted from PBMCs in TRIzol for both TCR sequencing and RNA sequencing. Graves' disease was diagnosed according to American Thyroid Association guidelines. Patients were recruited from an endocrinology department in Xi'an, China. From each patient, roughly 9 milliliters of peripheral blood was collected into an EDTA anticoagulant tube. Ficoll Paque Plus density gradient separation was used to isolate PBMCs, and no further T cell sorting was performed. RNA quality was checked with an Agilent 2100 Bioanalyzer and agarose gel, and concentration with a NanoDrop 2000. Library method: multiplex PCR. Instrument used: Illumina HiSeq 4000. iRepertoire HTBI primers and Arm-PCR amplification of CDR3 regions were used to construct TCR beta libraries. PCR products were gel purified before sequencing. The authors processed their data as follows. A total of roughly 65 TRBV and 14 TRBJ segments were identified across samples and were used for gene usage analysis of CDR3 amino acid clonotypes. COPE and FqMerger were used to merge the filtered high-quality paired reads into contigs. BLAST was used to align contigs to the IMGT TRBV, TRBD and TRBJ reference genes, and CDR3 was defined following IMGT. Any clonotype with a frequency above 0.1% was counted as a highly expanded clone. Shannon entropy was used to measure repertoire diversity, and the Gini coefficient was used to measure V-J evenness. A clonotype was considered public if more than one individual shared it. Starting from the raw public reads, TCRdb applied fastp trimming at Q25, assembled clones with MiXCR and retained in-frame beta chains. Under each unique CDR3 protein, matching rows form one entry showing the most common genes and DNA. TCRdb assigned the V and J calls; the authors' analysis was not used. Counted in this sample were about 620,000 distinct CDR3 sequences; roughly 16% of them appeared once. The ten top clones hold around a sixth of the sample.

V loses 1 base, J loses 7 bases, and the germline ends lie 11 bases apart. The CDR3 covers 15 residues, taking in both the cysteine and the phenylalanine. The retained sequence is limited to the CDR3, 45 bases, with the frame set at the first base. CDR1 and CDR2 are read off the germline V gene as MDHEN and SYDVKM. This clonotype was detected ten times or more. No cognate antigen has been identified for it. The input lacks base qualities; no much larger clone sits a single base away. This sample also belongs to another study, concerning T cells in Graves' hyperthyroidism and ophthalmopathy. As that second study puts it: Graves' hyperthyroidism was defined as stable when no progression to ophthalmopathy occurred over 18 months of follow-up. Hyperthyroidism patients were newly diagnosed, with disease duration under 2 months, and aged 18 to 65 years. The study excluded patients with uncontrolled infections, other autoimmune diseases, pregnancy or lactation. Clinical symptoms, serum thyroxine and TRAb, thyroid ultrasound, and orbital computed tomography formed the basis for the diagnoses. The TCR CDR3 was subjected to a first round of RT-PCR using the HTBI primer set and the Qiagen OneStep RT-PCR kit. Most expanded thyroid clonotypes (frequency above 0.001) were also detected in blood, suggesting blood repertoires may reflect thyroid immune responses. A model built on a 13 V-J signature distinguished ophthalmopathy from stable hyperthyroidism, reaching roughly 88% sensitivity and about 81% specificity in cross-validation and 80%/75% in testing. In validation, the model predicted progression to ophthalmopathy with just under 71% sensitivity and roughly 75% specificity, a median of approximately 6.7 months before onset. To identify TCR V-J signatures that set the groups apart, the researchers used a discovery cohort of 100 patients, made up of approximately 43 with Graves' ophthalmopathy and 55 to 65 with stable Graves' hyperthyroidism. Whether ophthalmopathy could be predicted prospectively was tested in an independent validation cohort made up of approximately 19 hyperthyroidism patients plus 17 patients who later progressed to ophthalmopathy. The 100 discovery patients were divided at random into training and test sets in a 7:3 ratio. Thyroid tissue and blood T-cell repertoires from six Graves' hyperthyroidism patients were also compared in the study. After sampling, hyperthyroidism patients received methimazole starting at 30 mg daily, and ophthalmopathy patients received high-dose intravenous methylprednisolone. A second multiplex PCR round built the libraries, followed by size selection and purification. Paired-end sequencing of the libraries was performed with 100 bp reads on an Illumina HiSeq2000. SOAPnuke was used to process the raw data, with reads discarded if the reads contained adapters or uncalled bases, had a mean Phred below 15, or lacked an exact constant-primer or identifier match. High-quality paired reads were merged with COPE v1.2.5, and unique nucleotide sequences were defined as clonotypes. MiTCR v1.1 was used to align clonotypes to the IMGT TRBV, TRBD and TRBJ reference segments. Analysis was restricted to V-J combinations with a frequency above 0.0001, which covered roughly 99% of repertoires. A TCS score was defined as the ratio of F50 (clonal expansion) to E x V (chaos), with BLOSUM62-based TCRdist applied between CDR3 peptides within each V-J. Welch's t-statistics and random forest reduced fewer than 600 V-J features to 10 to 15, which were used in a naive Bayes classifier (R e1071). Sample size was not statistically predetermined, and blinding of investigators to group allocation was not performed. The paper reports TCR Vbeta CDR3 sequencing of about 140 peripheral blood samples: 43 ophthalmopathy, approximately 74 hyperthyroidism and approximately 17 progressor patients.

The specimen was peripheral blood mononuclear cells (PBMCs), collected at new diagnosis, from a patient treated with antithyroid drugs. Rearrangement joined TRBV28 to TRBJ1-6, and the D gene may be TRBD1, 6 bases matching. The sequence derives from a woman in her 30s with Graves disease. Donor details come from another sample of the same person, matched by shared clones. The CDR3 reads CASSLLRGGNSPLHF. The nucleotide sequence is given as TGTGCCAGCAGTTTATTAAGGGGGGGGAATTCACCCCTCCACTTT.